The 4 T cell receptor beta chains in this list originate from one sample, sequenced in a study of T cell repertoires and HLA-DP antigens. Sequencing used immunoSEQ multiplex PCR; TCRdb keeps in-frame clones, though not all of them. This table holds 1,200 or so clones, about 73% found once. After less than 16 days' expansion, CD4+ cells were restimulated about 23 h with HeLa expressing allogeneic DPB1. HeLa stimulator cells carried retrovirally transduced HLA-DPA1/DPB1, HLA-DM, invariant chain and CD80. Sequences were obtained from CD137- CD4+ T cells from cultured PBMCs. The receptor source for this set is a man aged 60 to 69 in good health and CMV-seronegative.

The J gene is TRBJ1-1, the V gene TRBV29-1, with 11 nucleotides matching TRBD1. The V segment lost 7 bases and the J segment 1 base; nucleotides outside the gene matches: 5. The CDR3 extends over 14 amino acids. Per germline, CDR1 SQVTM and CDR2 ANQGSEA. The CDR3 DNA reads as TGCAGCGCCAGGGGGACAGGGGGGAACACTGAAGCTTTCTTT. This gives the protein CSARGTGGNTEAFF.

The chain carries TRBV2 and TRBJ2-3; the match to TRBD1 covers 9 bases. Germline V lookup: CDR1 SNHLY, CDR2 FYNNEI. V shed 5 bases, J shed 1 base, and the junction held 1 base outside the gene matches. The CDR3 runs to 14 residues. The CDR3 reads CASSRTGGTDTQYF. Written as DNA, the CDR3 is TGTGCCAGCAGTAGGACAGGGGGCACAGATACGCAGTATTTT.

The chain combines TRBV10-3 with TRBJ2-1, with D possibly TRBD2 on 5 matching bases. CDR3 length: 14 amino acids. CDR1 is ENHRY and CDR2 is SYGVKD in the germline V gene. V was trimmed by 3 bases and J by 1 base, leaving 7 bases between them. This CDR3 reads CAISEGGSYNEQFF. CDR3 DNA: TGTGCCATCAGTGAAGGCGGGTCCTACAATGAGCAGTTCTTC.

As for this clone: Relative to the germline gene, one junction end is altered; a read error may explain this. This rearrangement joins TRBV4-1 to TRBJ1-2; D not certain. Germline CDR1 MGHRA, CDR2 YSYEKL. This CDR3 has 12 amino acids. Here the CDR3 reads CASSLEISGYTF. CDR3 in DNA: TGTGCCAGCAGCTTAGAGATAAGCGGCTACACCTTC.